This TCR beta chain appears in the sequencing data of a study of T cells in Graves' hyperthyroidism and ophthalmopathy. TCR beta CDR3 regions were amplified from RNA. During a first-round RT-PCR of the TCR CDR3, the HTBI primer set was used. TCRdb re-called the multiplex PCR reads with MiXCR, one entry per CDR3 protein. The sample yields 690,000 or so distinct CDR3 sequences, over 15% seen once. This clonotype showed up many times. Its matching antigen is unknown. Hyperthyroidism, newly diagnosed and lasting under 2 months, affected patients aged 18 to 65. Pregnant or lactating patients were excluded, as were those with uncontrolled infection or other autoimmune disease. Initially, at the first diagnosis of hyperthyroidism and before any ophthalmopathy symptoms, blood was sampled. Germline-derived CDR1 and CDR2 are SGHRS and YFSETQ. Germline trimming cut 5 bases from V and 1 base from J; bases unmatched to any gene: 8. The CDR3 sequence is 15 residues long.

Findings of the study overall: Patients with ophthalmopathy were separated from those with stable hyperthyroidism by a 13 V-J model.

The sequence derives from a woman between 45 and 65 years old with Graves' hyperthyroidism that later progressed to Graves' ophthalmopathy. This chain links TRBV5-1 with TRBJ1-1; 7 nucleotides match TRBD1. The specimen sequenced was blood. CDR3 sequence: CASRLTGPSNTEAFF. The CDR3 DNA sequence: TGCGCCAGCAGGCTGACAGGGCCTTCGAACACTGAAGCTTTCTTT.